This entry is about one T cell receptor beta chain. V was cut by 7 bases and J by 9 bases, with 16 bases left in between. The germline V gene has CDR1 MNHEY and CDR2 SMNVEV (reference sequence). There are 13 residues in the CDR3. These data are taken from a study of cytomegalovirus exposure and HLA in healthy donors. Across the study: A subsequent analysis reported that the roughly 130 validation repertoires were produced on the same platform that had also been used for the roughly 700 first-cohort repertoires.

The protocol was immunoSEQ multiplex PCR, while the TCRdb copy is restricted to in-frame clones and leaves out a portion. The table lists some 180,000 clones, approximately 86% of them singletons. Sequencing was performed on PBMCs. The TCR comes from a young man in good health and CMV-seropositive. The chain links TRBV27 to TRBJ2-1, with D possibly matching TRBD1 (6 bases). In DNA form, the CDR3 reads TGTGCCAGCAAGAATCAGGGGTTCGGTGAGCAGTTCTTC. This translates into CASKNQGFGEQFF.